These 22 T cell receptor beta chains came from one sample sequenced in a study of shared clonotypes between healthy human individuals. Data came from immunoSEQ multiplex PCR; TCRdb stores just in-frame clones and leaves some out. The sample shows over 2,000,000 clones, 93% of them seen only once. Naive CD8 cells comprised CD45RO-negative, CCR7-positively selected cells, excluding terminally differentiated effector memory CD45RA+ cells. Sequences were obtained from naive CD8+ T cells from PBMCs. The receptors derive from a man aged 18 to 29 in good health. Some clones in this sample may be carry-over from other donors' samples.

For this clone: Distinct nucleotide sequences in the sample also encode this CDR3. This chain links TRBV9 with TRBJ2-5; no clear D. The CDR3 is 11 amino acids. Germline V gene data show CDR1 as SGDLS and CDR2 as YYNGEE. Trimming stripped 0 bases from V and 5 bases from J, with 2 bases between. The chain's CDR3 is CASSVDETQYF. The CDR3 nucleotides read TGTGCCAGCAGCGTAGATGAGACCCAGTACTTC.

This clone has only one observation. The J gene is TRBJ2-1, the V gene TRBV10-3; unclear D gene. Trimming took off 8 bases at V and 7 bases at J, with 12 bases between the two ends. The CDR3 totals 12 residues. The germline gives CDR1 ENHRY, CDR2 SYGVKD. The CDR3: CAIHRGDNEQFF. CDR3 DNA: TGTGCCATCCACCGTGGGGATAATGAGCAGTTCTTC.

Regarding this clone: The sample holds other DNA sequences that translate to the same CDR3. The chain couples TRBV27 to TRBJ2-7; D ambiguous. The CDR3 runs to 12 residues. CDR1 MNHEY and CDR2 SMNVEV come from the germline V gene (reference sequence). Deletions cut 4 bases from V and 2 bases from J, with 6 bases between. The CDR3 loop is CASSSSPYEQYF. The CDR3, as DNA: TGTGCCAGCAGTTCCTCCCCCTACGAGCAGTACTTC.

CDR3 bases: TGTGCCAGCAGTTTATCTATAGCGGGAGGGCCCTGGGGCACCGGGGAGCTGTTTTTT. It encodes CASSLSIAGGPWGTGELFF. The J gene is TRBJ2-2, the V gene TRBV28; 11 bases align to TRBD2. The germline gives CDR1 MDHEN, CDR2 SYDVKM. The CDR3 runs to 19 residues. With 1 base clipped from V and 4 bases from J, the junction kept 11 bases outside the gene matches.

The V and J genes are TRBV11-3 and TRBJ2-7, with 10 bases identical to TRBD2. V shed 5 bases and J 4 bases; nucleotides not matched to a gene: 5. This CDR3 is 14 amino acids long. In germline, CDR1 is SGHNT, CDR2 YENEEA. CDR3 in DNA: TGTGCCAGCAGCGCAGGACTAGCGGATTACGAGCAGTACTTC. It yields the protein CASSAGLADYEQYF.

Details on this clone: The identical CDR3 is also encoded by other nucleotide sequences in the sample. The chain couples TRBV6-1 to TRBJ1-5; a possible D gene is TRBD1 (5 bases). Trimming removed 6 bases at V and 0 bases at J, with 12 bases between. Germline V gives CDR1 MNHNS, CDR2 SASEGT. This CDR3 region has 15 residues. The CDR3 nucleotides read TGTGCCAGCAGCGCGGGACGATATAGCAATCAGCCCCAGCATTTT. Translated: CASSAGRYSNQPQHF.

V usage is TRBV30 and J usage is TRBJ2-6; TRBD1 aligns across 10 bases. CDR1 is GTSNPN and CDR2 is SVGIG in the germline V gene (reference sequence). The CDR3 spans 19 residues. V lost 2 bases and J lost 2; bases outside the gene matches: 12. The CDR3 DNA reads TGTGCCTGGAGTACTCTTGGACAGGGGGTGTGGGCTGGGGCCAACGTCCTGACTTTC. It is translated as CAWSTLGQGVWAGANVLTF.

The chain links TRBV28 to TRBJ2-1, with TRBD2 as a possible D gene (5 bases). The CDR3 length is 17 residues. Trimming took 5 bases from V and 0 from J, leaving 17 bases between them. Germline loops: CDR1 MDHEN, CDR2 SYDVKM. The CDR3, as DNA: TGTGCCAGCAGTACCTACCACGAAGGGAGCTCCTACAATGAGCAGTTCTTC. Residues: CASSTYHEGSSYNEQFF.

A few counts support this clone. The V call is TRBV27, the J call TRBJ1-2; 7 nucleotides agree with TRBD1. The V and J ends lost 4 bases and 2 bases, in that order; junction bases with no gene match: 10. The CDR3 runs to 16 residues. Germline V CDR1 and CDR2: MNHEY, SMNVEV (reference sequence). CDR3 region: CASSSHQTGPNYGYTF. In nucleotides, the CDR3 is TGTGCCAGCAGTTCACATCAGACAGGGCCAAACTATGGCTACACCTTC.

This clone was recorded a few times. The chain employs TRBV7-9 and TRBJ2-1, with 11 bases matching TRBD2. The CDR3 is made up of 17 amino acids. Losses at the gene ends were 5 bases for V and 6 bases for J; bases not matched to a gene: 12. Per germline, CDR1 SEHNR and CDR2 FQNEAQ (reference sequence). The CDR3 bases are TGTGCCAGCAGCCACAGCACCCCCGGGACTAGCGGCAATGAGCAGTTCTTC. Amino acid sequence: CASSHSTPGTSGNEQFF.

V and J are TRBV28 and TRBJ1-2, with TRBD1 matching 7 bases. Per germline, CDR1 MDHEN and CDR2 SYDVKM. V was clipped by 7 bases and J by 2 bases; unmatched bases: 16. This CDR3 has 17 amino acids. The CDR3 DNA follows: TGTGCCAGCACTCCCGCCAGGGGGTTCTATAGAAACTATGGCTACACCTTC. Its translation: CASTPARGFYRNYGYTF.

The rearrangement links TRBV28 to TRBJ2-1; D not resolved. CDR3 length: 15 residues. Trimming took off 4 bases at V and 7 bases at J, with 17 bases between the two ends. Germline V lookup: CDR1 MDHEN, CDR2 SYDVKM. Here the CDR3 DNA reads TGTGCCAGCAGTTCCCGGGTTACGGCGGAGAATGAGCAGTTCTTC. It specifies CASSSRVTAENEQFF.

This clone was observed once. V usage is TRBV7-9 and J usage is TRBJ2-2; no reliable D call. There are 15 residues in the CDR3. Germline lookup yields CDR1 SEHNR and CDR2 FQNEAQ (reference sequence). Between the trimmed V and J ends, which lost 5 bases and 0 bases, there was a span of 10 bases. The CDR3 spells CASSPPVPNTGELFF. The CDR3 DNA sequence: TGTGCCAGCAGCCCCCCGGTCCCGAACACCGGGGAGCTGTTTTTT.

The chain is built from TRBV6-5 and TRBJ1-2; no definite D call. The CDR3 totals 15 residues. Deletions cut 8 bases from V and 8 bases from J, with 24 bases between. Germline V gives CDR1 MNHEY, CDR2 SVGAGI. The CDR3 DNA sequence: TGTGCCAGCCGAAATCTTGGGCGGCTCTCAGTCGGCTACACCTTC. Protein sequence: CASRNLGRLSVGYTF.

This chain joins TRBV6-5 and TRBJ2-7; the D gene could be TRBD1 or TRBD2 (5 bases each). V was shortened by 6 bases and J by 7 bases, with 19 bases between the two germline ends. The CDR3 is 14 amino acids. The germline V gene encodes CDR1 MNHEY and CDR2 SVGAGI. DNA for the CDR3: TGTGCCAGCAGGGACTCAGGACAACCCCCTGAGCAGTACTTC. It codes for CASRDSGQPPEQYF.

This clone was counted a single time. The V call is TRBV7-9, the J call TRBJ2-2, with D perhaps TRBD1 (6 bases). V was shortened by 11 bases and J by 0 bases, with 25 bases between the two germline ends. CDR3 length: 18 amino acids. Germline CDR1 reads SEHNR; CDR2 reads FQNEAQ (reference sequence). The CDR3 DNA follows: TGTGCCGTATCTACACTGGGACAAAGGGGCGCGAACACCGGGGAGCTGTTTTTT. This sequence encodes CAVSTLGQRGANTGELFF.

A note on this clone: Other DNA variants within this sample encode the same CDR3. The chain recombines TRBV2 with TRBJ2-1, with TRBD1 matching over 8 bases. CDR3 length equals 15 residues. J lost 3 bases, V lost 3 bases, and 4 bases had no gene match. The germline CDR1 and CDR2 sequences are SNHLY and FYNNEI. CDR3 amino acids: CASSEAGGIYNEQFF. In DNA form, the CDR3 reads TGTGCCAGCAGTGAGGCAGGGGGCATCTACAATGAGCAGTTCTTC.

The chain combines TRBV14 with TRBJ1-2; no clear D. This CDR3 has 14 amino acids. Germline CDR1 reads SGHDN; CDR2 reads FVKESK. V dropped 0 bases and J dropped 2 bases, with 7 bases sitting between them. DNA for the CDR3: TGTGCCAGCAGCCAAGATCGTCCAAACTATGGCTACACCTTC. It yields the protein CASSQDRPNYGYTF.

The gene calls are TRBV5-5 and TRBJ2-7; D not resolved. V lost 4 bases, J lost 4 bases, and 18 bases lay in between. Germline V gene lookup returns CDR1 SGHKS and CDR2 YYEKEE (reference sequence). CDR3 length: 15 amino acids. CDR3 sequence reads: CASSNRRFPSYEQYF. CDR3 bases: TGTGCCAGCAGCAATCGCCGGTTCCCTTCATACGAGCAGTACTTC.

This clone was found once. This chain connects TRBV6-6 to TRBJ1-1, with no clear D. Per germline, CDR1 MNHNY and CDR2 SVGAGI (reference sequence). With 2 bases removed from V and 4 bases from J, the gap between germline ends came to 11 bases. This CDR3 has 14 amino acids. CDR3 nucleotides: TGTGCCAGCAGTTACGAGGTGTGGGGCACTGAAGCTTTCTTT. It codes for CASSYEVWGTEAFF.

As DNA, the CDR3 is TGTGCCAGCAGCTTTCTAGCGGGAGGATCCACAGATACGCAGTATTTT. This translates into CASSFLAGGSTDTQYF. The genes are TRBV11-2 and TRBJ2-3, with TRBD2 identical over 11 bases. The CDR3 is 16 residues long. V shed 3 bases and J 2 bases; nucleotides not matched to a gene: 4. Germline assignment: CDR1 SGHAT and CDR2 FQNNGV.

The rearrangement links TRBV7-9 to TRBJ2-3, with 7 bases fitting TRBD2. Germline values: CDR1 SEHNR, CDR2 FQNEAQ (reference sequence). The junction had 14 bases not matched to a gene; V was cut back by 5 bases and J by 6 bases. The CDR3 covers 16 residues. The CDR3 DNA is TGTGCCAGCAGCCCGTGGAGCGGGAACGCTAAGGATACGCAGTATTTT. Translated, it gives CASSPWSGNAKDTQYF.